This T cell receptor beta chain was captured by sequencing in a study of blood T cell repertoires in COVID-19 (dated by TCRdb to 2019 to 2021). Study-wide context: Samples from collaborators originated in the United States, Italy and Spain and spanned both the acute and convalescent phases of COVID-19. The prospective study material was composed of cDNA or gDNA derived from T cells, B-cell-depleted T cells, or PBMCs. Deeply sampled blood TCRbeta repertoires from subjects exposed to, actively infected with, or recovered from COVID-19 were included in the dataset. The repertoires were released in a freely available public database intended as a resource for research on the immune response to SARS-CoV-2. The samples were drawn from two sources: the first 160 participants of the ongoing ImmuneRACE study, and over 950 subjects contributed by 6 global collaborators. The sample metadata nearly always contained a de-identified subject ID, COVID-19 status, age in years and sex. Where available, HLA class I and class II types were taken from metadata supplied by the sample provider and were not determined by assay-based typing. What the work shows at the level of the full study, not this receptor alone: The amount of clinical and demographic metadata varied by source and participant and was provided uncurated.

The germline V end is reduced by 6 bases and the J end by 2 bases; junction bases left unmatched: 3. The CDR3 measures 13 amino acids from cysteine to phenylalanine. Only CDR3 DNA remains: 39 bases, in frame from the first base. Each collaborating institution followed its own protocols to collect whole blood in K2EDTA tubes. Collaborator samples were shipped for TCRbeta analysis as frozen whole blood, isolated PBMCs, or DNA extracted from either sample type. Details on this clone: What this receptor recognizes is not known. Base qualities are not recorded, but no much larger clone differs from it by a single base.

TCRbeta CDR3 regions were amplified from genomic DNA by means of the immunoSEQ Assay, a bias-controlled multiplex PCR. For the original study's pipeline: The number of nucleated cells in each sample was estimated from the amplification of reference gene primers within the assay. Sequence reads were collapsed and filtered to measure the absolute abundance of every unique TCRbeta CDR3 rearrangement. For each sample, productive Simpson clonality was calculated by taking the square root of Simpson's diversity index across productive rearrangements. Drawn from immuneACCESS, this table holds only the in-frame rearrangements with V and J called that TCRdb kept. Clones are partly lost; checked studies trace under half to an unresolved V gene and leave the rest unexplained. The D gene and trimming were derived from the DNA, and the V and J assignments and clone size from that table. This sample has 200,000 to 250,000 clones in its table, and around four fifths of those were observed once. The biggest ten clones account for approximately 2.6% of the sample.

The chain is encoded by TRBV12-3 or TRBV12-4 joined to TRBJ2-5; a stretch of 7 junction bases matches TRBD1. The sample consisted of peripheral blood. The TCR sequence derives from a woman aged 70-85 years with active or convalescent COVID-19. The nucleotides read TGTGCCAGCAGCGGACAGGCACAAGAGACCCAGTACTTC. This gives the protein CASSGQAQETQYF.